The subject of this entry is one T cell receptor (beta chain). Study processing details: Researchers report that nucleated cell counts were estimated from reference gene primer amplification. The data were produced by immunoSEQ multiplex PCR, yet TCRdb's version contains in-frame clones alone and is incomplete. V and J calls and clone size are as listed in that table; D and trimming were resolved from the DNA. The sample lists some 300,000 clones, 90% occurring once. Trimming took off 1 base at V and 5 bases at J, with 6 bases between the two ends. Germline assignment: CDR1 SEHNR and CDR2 FQNEAQ (reference sequence). The CDR3 has 13 amino acids. The data stem from a study of blood T cell repertoires in COVID-19. Seattle patients were enrolled during active infection and followed longitudinally.

The sample taken for sequencing was peripheral blood. J is TRBJ1-5 and V is TRBV7-9; maybe TRBD1 (5 bases). The clonotype was recovered from a woman aged 50 to 65 with COVID-19, enrolled during active disease. The CDR3 bases are TGTGCCAGCAGCTTAGGGGGGGATCAGCCCCAGCATTTT. As protein: CASSLGGDQPQHF.